This TCR beta chain came from a study of regulatory T cells in long-lasting Graves disease. iRepertoire HTBI primers and Arm-PCR of CDR3 regions built TCR beta libraries. TCRdb independently ran MiXCR on the multiplex PCR reads; one entry per CDR3 protein. This table holds around 500,000 distinct CDR3 sequences, around 12% found once. The V end lost 8 bases, the J end lost 2 bases, and 12 bases lay between the germline ends. The CDR3 has 14 amino acids. Germline CDR1 and CDR2: LNHDA and SQIVND (reference sequence). Stated time point: newly diagnosed GD, antithyroid drugs for less than 3 months. Generation of the TCR library employed RNA extracted from PBMCs. The same specimen was also included in a second study, on T cells in Graves' hyperthyroidism and ophthalmopathy.

V and J are TRBV19 and TRBJ2-2; D is perhaps TRBD2 (6 bases). Here the sequenced sample was peripheral blood mononuclear cells (PBMCs), taken at new diagnosis, from a patient treated with antithyroid drugs. This sequence originates from a woman in her 30s with Graves disease. In DNA form, the CDR3 reads TGTGCCAGTCGGTCGGCGGGAAACACCGGGGAGCTGTTTTTT. It codes for CASRSAGNTGELFF.